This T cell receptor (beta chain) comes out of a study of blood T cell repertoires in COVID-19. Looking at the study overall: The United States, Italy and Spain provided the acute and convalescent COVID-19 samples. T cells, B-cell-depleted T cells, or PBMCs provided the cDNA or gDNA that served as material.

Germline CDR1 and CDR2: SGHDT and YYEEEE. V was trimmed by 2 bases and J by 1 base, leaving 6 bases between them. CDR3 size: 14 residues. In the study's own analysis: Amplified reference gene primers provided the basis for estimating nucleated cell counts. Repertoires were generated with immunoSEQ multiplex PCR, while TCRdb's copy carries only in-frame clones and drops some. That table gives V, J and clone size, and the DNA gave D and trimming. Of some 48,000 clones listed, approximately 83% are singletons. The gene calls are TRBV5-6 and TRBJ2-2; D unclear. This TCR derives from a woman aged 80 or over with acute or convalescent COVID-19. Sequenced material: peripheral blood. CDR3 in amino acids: CASSFSGNTGELFF. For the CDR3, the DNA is TGTGCCAGCAGCTTTAGTGGGAACACCGGGGAGCTGTTTTTT.